Listed below are T cell receptor beta chains from one sample, sequenced in a study of T cell changes during pregnancy in multiple sclerosis. Profiling relied on immunoSEQ multiplex PCR, and the TCRdb table lists in-frame clones only, not all of them. The table includes tens of thousands of clones, about 94% detected once. The material was peripheral blood, obtained in the third trimester of pregnancy. Receptor source: a female donor with multiple sclerosis, enrolled in a pregnancy study. Each CDR3 is given with its conserved first and last residue. The D gene is left open where the match is weak. Size is stated for part of the rows, as once, few or many counts, or as a class when the clone is expanded.

>NA|TRBD2|TRBV27|TRBJ2-1
TGTGCCAGCAGTTTATTAGCGGGAGGGCAGGGTGAGCAGTTCTTC
CASSLLAGGQGEQFF
>NA|TRBD2|TRBV19|TRBJ2-7
TGTGCCAGTAGTATTAATAGCGGGAGCGTGCAGGAGCAGTACTTC
CASSINSGSVQEQYF
>NA|TRBD1|TRBV7-9|TRBJ1-1
TGTGCCAGCAGTTCGACAGGGACGAACACTGAAGCTTTCTTT
CASSSTGTNTEAFF
>NA|NA|TRBV5-1|TRBJ1-2
TGCGCCAGCAGTCCTGAAATCACAGGGAATGGCTACACCTTC
CASSPEITGNGYTF
>NA|NA|TRBV5-1|TRBJ2-5
TGCGCCAGCAGCTTGGGGGCAGAGACCCAGTACTTC
CASSLGAETQYF
>NA|NA|TRBV5-8|TRBJ1-2
TGTGCCAGCAGCTCCAGGGGACCCTATGGCTACACCTTC
CASSSRGPYGYTF
>NA|TRBD1|TRBV30|TRBJ2-7
TGTGCCTGGACCGTACCCGGGACAGGGAATTTCGAGCAGTACTTC
CAWTVPGTGNFEQYF
>NA|NA|TRBV19|TRBJ1-3
TGTGCCAGTAGCAAACCCGGGAGCCCGTCTGGAAACACCATATATTTT
CASSKPGSPSGNTIYF
>NA|TRBD1|TRBV30|TRBJ2-1
TGTGCCTGGAGTGAATGGGACAGGAGAACCTACAATGAGCAGTTCTTC
CAWSEWDRRTYNEQFF
>NA|TRBD1|TRBV27|TRBJ1-5
TGTGCCAGCAGGTCGGACAGGTCGGCTATTAATCAGCCCCAGCATTTT
CASRSDRSAINQPQHF
>NA|TRBD1|TRBV27|TRBJ1-1
TGTGCCAGCAGTCCTCAACAGGGGGGCACTGAAGCTTTCTTT
CASSPQQGGTEAFF
>NA|TRBD2|TRBV27|TRBJ2-1
TGTGCCAGCAGTTTCGGAGGGGCGGGAGGCAATGAGCAGTTCTTC
CASSFGGAGGNEQFF
>NA|NA|TRBV28|TRBJ1-5
TGTGCCAGCAGTTTACCGGGCCCCGGGGGTCAGCCCCAGCATTTT
CASSLPGPGGQPQHF
>NA|TRBD2|TRBV5-4|TRBJ2-7
TGTGCCAGCAGCCCGGGACTAGCGGGAGGAAGCGAGCAGTACTTC
CASSPGLAGGSEQYF
>NA|TRBD1|TRBV28|TRBJ2-7
TGTGCCAGCAAAGAATATATAGGGGGCGCCCACTACGAGCAGTACTTC
CASKEYIGGAHYEQYF
>NA|TRBD1|TRBV9|TRBJ1-1
TGTGCCAGCACCCCGGGACAGATGAACACTGAAGCTTTCTTT
CASTPGQMNTEAFF
>NA|TRBD1|TRBV4-2|TRBJ2-2
TGTGCCAGCAGCCAAGAGGACAGGGCCGGGGAGCTGTTTTTT
CASSQEDRAGELFF
>NA|TRBD2|TRBV6-9|TRBJ2-7
TGTGCCAGCAGTTATCCCCCGGGGGGGCATACGTACGAGCAGTACTTC
CASSYPPGGHTYEQYF
>NA|NA|TRBV2|TRBJ1-5
TGTGCCAGCAGTGACCTGACAGAAGTCAATCAGCCCCAGCATTTT
CASSDLTEVNQPQHF
>NA|NA|TRBV19|TRBJ1-1
TGTGCCAGTAGTTCCCCATGGGGCAGGTTGAGCAGAGACACTGAAGCTTTCTTT
CASSSPWGRLSRDTEAFF
>NA|TRBD1|TRBV5-6|TRBJ2-7
TGTGCCAGCAGCTTAAACGGACAGGGTTTATACGAGCAGTACTTC
CASSLNGQGLYEQYF
>NA|TRBD1|TRBV28|TRBJ1-5
TGTGCCAGCAGTCCCTCTGACAGGGGGCGCGCAAAGCCCCAGCATTTT
CASSPSDRGRAKPQHF
>NA|TRBD1|TRBV6-6|TRBJ2-1
TGTGCCAGCAGCCCGACCGGGACAGGGTCAGGTCGGGAGCAGTTCTTC
CASSPTGTGSGREQFF
>NA|NA|TRBV27|TRBJ2-7
TGTGCCAGCAGTTGGAGGGGTTTACCCTACGAGCAGTACTTC
CASSWRGLPYEQYF
>NA|TRBD1|TRBV4-2|TRBJ1-3
TGTGCCAGCAGCCTATTATCGGGACAGGGAAACACCATATATTTT
CASSLLSGQGNTIYF
>NA|NA|TRBV28|TRBJ1-5
TGTGCCAGCGGACAGAGAAATCAGCCCCAGCATTTT
CASGQRNQPQHF
>NA|TRBD1|TRBV5-1|TRBJ2-2
TGCGCCAGCAGCCAGTGGGACAGGAGGACCAACACCGGGGAGCTGTTTTTT
CASSQWDRRTNTGELFF
>NA|NA|TRBV7-9|TRBJ1-1
TGTGCCAGCAGCCCCCTGGCGTGGGCTATGAACACTGAAGCTTTCTTT
CASSPLAWAMNTEAFF
>NA|NA|TRBV4-3|TRBJ2-3
TGCGCCAGCAGCACCGGCGGGGCATACACAGATACGCAGTATTTT
CASSTGGAYTDTQYF
>NA|NA|TRBV19|TRBJ2-7
TGTGCCAGTAGTATTAAGGGGCTATCCTACGAGCAGTACTTC
CASSIKGLSYEQYF
>NA|NA|TRBV28|TRBJ2-1
TGTGCCAGCGGGCTAGCTGTCCCGAATGAGCAGTTCTTC
CASGLAVPNEQFF
>NA|TRBD1|TRBV10-1|TRBJ2-7
TGCGCCAGCAGATCGTGGCAGGGGGCCTCCGAGCAGTACTTC
CASRSWQGASEQYF
>NA|TRBD2|TRBV5-1|TRBJ2-1
TGCGCCAGCAGCCCGTTAAAGATCGGGACTAGCGGGAGGTTCTCCTACAATGAGCAGTTCTTC
CASSPLKIGTSGRFSYNEQFF
>NA|NA|TRBV21-1|TRBJ2-5
TGTGCCAGCAGCAAATATTTCTTAAACAGGGGAACCGAGACCCAGTACTTC
CASSKYFLNRGTETQYF
>NA|TRBD1|TRBV4-1|TRBJ1-4
TGCGCCAGCAGCCAAGTGGGACAGGGGGGGAACGATGAAAAACTGTTTTTT
CASSQVGQGGNDEKLFF
>NA|TRBD1|TRBV19|TRBJ2-7
TGTGCCAGCCGGGACAGAGCGTCCCACGAGCAGTACTTC
CASRDRASHEQYF
>NA|NA|TRBV4-2|TRBJ2-7
TGTGCCAGCAGCCAAGCGACACGAGGGCTGAAAGAGCAGTACTTC
CASSQATRGLKEQYF
>NA|TRBD2|TRBV5-4|TRBJ2-3
TGTGCCAGCAGCTTGGCGGCGGGAGTGGGTACAGATACGCAGTATTTT
CASSLAAGVGTDTQYF
>once|NA|TRBV15|TRBJ2-4
TGTGCCACCAGCAGAGGGGCAAGCTCCGGTGCATCGGCCAAAAACATTCAGTACTTC
CATSRGASSGASAKNIQYF
>NA|NA|TRBV19|TRBJ2-1
TGTGCCAGTAGTAAACAGTACAATGAGCAGTTCTTC
CASSKQYNEQFF